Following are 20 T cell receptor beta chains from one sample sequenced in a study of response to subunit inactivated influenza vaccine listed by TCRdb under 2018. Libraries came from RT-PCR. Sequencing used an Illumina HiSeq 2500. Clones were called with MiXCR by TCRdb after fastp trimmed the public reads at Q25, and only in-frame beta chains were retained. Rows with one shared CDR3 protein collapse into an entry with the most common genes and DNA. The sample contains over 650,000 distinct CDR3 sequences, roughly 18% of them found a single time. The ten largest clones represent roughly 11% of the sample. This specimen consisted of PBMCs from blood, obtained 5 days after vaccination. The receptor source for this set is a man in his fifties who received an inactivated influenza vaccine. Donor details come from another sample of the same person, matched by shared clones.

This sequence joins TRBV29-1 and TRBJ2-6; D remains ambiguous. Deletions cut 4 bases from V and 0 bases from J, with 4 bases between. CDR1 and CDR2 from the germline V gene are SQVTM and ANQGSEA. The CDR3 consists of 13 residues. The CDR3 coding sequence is TGCAGCGTTGGTACCTCTGGGGCCAACGTCCTGACTTTC. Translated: CSVGTSGANVLTF. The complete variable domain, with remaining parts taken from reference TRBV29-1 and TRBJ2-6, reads SAVISQKPSRDICQRGTSLTIQCQVDSQVTMMFWYRQQPGQSLTLIATANQGSEATYESGFVIDKFPISRPNLTFSTLTVSNMSPEDSSIYLCSVGTSGANVLTFGAGSRLTVL.

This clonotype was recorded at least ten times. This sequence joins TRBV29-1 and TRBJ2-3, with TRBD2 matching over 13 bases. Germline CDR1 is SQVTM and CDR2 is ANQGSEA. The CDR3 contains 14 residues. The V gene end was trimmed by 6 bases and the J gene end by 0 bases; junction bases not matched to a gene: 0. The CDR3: CSVGLAGSTDTQYF. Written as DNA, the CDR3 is TGCAGCGTGGGACTAGCGGGAAGCACAGATACGCAGTATTTT.

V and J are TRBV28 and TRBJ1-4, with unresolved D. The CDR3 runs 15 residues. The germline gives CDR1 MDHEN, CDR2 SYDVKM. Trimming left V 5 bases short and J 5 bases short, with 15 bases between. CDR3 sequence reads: CASSSYSEGNEKLFF. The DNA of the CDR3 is TGTGCCAGCAGTAGTTACAGCGAAGGAAATGAAAAACTGTTTTTT.

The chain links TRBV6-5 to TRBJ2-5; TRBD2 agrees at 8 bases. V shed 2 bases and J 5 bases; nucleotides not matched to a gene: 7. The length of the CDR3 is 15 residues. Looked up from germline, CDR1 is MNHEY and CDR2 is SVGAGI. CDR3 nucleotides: TGTGCCAGCAGTTACCTTAGCGGGGTGGTGGAGACCCAGTACTTC. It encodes CASSYLSGVVETQYF.

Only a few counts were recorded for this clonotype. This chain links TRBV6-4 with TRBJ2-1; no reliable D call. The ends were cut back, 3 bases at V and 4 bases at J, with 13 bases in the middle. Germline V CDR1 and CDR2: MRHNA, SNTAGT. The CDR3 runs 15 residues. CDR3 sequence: CASSERPWAYNEQFF. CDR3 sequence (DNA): TGTGCCAGCAGTGAACGACCCTGGGCATACAATGAGCAGTTCTTC.

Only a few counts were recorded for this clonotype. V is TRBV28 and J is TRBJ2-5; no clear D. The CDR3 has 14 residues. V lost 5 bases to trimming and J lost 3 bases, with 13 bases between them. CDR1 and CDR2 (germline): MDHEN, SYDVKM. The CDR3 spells CASSTEWRKETQYF. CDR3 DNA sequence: TGTGCCAGCAGTACTGAGTGGAGAAAAGAGACCCAGTACTTC. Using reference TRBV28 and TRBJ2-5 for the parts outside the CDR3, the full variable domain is DVKVTQSSRYLVKRTGEKVFLECVQDMDHENMFWYRQDPGLGLRLIYFSYDVKMKEKGDIPEGYSVSREKKERFSLILESASTNQTSMYLCASSTEWRKETQYFGPGTRLLVL.

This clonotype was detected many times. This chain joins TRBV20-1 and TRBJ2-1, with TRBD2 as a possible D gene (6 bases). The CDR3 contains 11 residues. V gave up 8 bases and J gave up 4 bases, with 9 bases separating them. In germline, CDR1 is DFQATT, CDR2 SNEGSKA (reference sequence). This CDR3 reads CSCGVYNEQFF. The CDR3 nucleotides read TGCAGTTGCGGGGTATACAATGAGCAGTTCTTC.

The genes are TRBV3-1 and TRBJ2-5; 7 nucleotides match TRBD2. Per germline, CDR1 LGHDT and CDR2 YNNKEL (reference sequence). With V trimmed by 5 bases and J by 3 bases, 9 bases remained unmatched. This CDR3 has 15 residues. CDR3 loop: CASSVWEGLEETQYF. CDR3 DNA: TGTGCCAGCAGCGTATGGGAGGGGCTAGAAGAGACCCAGTACTTC.

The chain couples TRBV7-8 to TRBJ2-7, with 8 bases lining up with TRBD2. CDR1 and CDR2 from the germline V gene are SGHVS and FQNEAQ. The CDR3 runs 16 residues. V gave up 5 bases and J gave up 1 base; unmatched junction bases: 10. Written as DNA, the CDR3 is TGTGCCAGCAGCCCGTACGGACTAGCAGGATCCTACGAGCAGTACTTC. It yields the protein CASSPYGLAGSYEQYF.

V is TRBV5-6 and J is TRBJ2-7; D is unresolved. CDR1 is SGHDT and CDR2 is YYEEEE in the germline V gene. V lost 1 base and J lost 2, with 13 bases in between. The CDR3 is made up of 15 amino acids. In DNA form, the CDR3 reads TGTGCCAGCAGCTTGTTACAAGAAACCGCCTACGAGCAGTACTTC. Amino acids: CASSLLQETAYEQYF. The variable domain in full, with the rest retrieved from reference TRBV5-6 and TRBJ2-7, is DAGVTQSPTHLIKTRGQQVTLRCSPKSGHDTVSWYQQALGQGPQFIFQYYEEEERQRGNFPDRFSGHQFPNYSSELNVNALLLGDSALYLCASSLLQETAYEQYFGPGTRLTVT.

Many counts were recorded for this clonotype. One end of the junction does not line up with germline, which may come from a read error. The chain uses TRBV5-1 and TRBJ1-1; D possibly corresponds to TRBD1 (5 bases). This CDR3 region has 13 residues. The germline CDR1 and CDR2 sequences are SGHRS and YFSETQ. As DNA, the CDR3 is TGTGCCAGCAGTTTAGGGGTTGGCACTGAAGCTTTCTTT. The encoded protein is CASSLGVGTEAFF. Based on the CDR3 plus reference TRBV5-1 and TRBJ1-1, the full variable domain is KAGVTQTPRYLIKTRGQQVTLSCSPISGHRSVSWYQQTPGQGLQFLFEYFSETQRNKGNFPGRFSGRQFSNSRSEMNVSTLELGDSALYLCASSLGVGTEAFFGQGTRLTVV.

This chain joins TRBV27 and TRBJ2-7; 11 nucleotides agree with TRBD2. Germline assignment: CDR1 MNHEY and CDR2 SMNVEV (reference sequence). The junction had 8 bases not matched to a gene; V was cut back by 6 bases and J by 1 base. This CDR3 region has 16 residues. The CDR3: CASRERLAGHSYEQYF. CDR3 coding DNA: TGTGCCAGCAGAGAAAGACTAGCGGGACATTCCTACGAGCAGTACTTC.

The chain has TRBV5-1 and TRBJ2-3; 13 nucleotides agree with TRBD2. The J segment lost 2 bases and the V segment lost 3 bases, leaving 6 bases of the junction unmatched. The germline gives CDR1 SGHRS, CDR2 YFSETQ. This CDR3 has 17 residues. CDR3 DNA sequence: TGCGCCAGCAGCTCCTGGACTAGCGGGAGCTACACAGATACGCAGTATTTT. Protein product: CASSSWTSGSYTDTQYF. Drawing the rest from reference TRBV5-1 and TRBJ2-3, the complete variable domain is KAGVTQTPRYLIKTRGQQVTLSCSPISGHRSVSWYQQTPGQGLQFLFEYFSETQRNKGNFPGRFSGRQFSNSRSEMNVSTLELGDSALYLCASSSWTSGSYTDTQYFGPGTRLTVL.

CDR3 residues: CSASYSGRRLRSYNEQFF. CDR3 bases: TGCAGTGCTAGTTATAGCGGGAGAAGGCTCCGCTCCTACAATGAGCAGTTCTTC. The genes are TRBV20-1 and TRBJ2-1; TRBD2 matches 9 bases. Germline lookup yields CDR1 DFQATT and CDR2 SNEGSKA (reference sequence). Trimming took 3 bases from V and 0 from J; bases not matched to a gene: 12. CDR3 length: 18 amino acids.

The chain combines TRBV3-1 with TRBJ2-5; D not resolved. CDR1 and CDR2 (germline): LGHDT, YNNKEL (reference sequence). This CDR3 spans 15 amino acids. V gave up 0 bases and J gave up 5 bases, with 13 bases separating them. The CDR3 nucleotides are TGTGCCAGCAGCCAAGACAGGCTAAGCGTGGAGACCCAGTACTTC. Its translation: CASSQDRLSVETQYF.

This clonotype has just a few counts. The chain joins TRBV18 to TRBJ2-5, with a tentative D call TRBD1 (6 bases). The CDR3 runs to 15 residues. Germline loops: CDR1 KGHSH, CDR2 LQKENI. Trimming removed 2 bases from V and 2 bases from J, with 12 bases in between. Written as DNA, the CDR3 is TGTGCCAGCTCACCAAACTCCGGGACACAAGAGACCCAGTACTTC. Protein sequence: CASSPNSGTQETQYF.

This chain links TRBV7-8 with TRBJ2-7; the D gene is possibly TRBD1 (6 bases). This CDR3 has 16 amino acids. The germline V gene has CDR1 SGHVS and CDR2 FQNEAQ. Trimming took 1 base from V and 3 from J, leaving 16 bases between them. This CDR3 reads CASSLVSPTGYYEQYF. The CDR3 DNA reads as TGTGCCAGCAGCTTAGTTTCTCCCACAGGGTACTACGAGCAGTACTTC.

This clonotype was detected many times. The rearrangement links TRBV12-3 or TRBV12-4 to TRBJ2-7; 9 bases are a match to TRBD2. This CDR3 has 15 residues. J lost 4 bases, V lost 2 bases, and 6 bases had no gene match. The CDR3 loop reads CASSLRLAGLYEQYF. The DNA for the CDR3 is TGTGCCAGCAGTTTACGGCTAGCGGGATTGTACGAGCAGTACTTC.

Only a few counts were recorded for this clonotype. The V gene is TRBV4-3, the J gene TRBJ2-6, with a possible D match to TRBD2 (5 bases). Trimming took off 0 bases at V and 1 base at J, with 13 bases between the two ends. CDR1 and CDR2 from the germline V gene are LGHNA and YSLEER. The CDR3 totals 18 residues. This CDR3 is CASSQDEGLTSGANVLTF. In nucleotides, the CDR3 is TGCGCCAGCAGCCAAGATGAGGGCCTGACTTCTGGGGCCAACGTCCTGACTTTC.

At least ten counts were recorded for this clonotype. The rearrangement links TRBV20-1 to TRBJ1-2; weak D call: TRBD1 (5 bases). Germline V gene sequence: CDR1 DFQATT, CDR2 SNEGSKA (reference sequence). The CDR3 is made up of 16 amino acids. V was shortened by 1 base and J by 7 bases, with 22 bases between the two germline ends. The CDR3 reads CSARVLTPHGGAGYTF. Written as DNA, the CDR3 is TGCAGTGCTAGAGTCCTCACCCCCCACGGGGGAGCTGGCTACACCTTC.